This T cell receptor (beta chain) was recorded in a study of T cell responses to AZD1222 COVID-19 vaccine (dated by TCRdb to the early 2020s). Looking at the study overall: TCR sequencing covered roughly 230 trial participants: around 210 given two doses of AZD1222 and around 26 given two doses of MenACWY control vaccine. Trial participants were enrolled into age subgroups of 18-55, 56-69 and 70-plus years, which contained around 150, 29 and 61 TCR-sequenced participants, respectively. The research as a whole found: After two AZD1222 doses, spike-specific TCR breadth and depth were significantly higher than at day 0 and than in MenACWY recipients. Reportedly, close to half of the unique spike-specific TCRs recognized epitopes lying outside the regions that are mutated in the B.1.351 and B.1.1.7 variants. Because no day 14 peak-response samples were available, repertoires were characterized only after the peak T cell response. In the small 56-69-year group, the increase in depth fell short of significance, most likely because of low power. Vaccine-associated CD4 TCRs spanned the whole spike protein, with dominant responses in regions 160-218 and 743-854. Conclusions about previously exposed vaccinees are limited because only five to seven AZD1222 recipients were SARS-CoV-2 seropositive at baseline. Participants were mostly white British and included more females than males, and it was suggested by the authors that clonal diversity may have been underestimated.

Relative to germline, V is 5 bases shorter and J is 9 bases shorter, with 14 bases between their ends. The CDR3 numbers 13 residues from cysteine through phenylalanine. Of the read, only the CDR3 DNA is kept; its 39 bases are in frame from base 1. Taken from the germline V gene (reference sequence), the CDR1 and CDR2 loops are GTSNPN and SVGIG. The time point label on this specimen signifies: about 28 days (+/-7) after the second vaccine dose. Because spike-specific TCR depth and breadth did not differ between the two schedules, AZD1222 recipients who got a second dose at roughly 4 weeks were pooled with those who got a second dose at roughly 12 weeks. The vaccinee samples were drawn from two UK trials, COV001 and COV002, one of which was a single-blind randomized controlled phase 2/3 trial testing AZD1222 (ChAdOx1 nCoV-19) in healthy adults. Trial participant PBMC samples were collected at day 0 and day 28 after the second dose for TCRbeta chain sequencing.

With respect to this clone: Which antigen it targets is not known. Base qualities are not recorded, but no much larger clone differs from it by a single base.

The CDR3 regions of human TCRbeta chains were analyzed by immunosequencing. As for the authors' bioinformatics: Repertoire TCRs were checked for matches against a reference library of SARS-CoV-2-specific TCRs that had been generated using the MIRA antigen-specificity platform. Breadth meant the fraction of unique TCRs that were SARS-CoV-2-associated, whereas depth meant the fraction of total T cells that were SARS-CoV-2-associated. Using the MIRA data, every spike-specific TCR was mapped to the spike region that the TCR reacted to and assigned to either a CD4 or a CD8 class. Log10-transformed breadth and depth values were compared by one-way ANOVA with Sidak's multiple comparisons tests. Entries here come from immuneACCESS through TCRdb and include only in-frame sequences with V and J called. Some clones fail to appear in such tables; in the studies checked, an unresolved V gene covers under half of the shortfall, and the cause of the remainder is unknown. V, J and clone size derive from that table, while D and trimming were established from the DNA sequence. This sample gives some 200,000 clones in total; 90% to 95% of them show up just once. Together, the top ten hold 1.5% to 2% of the sample.

The TCR sequence derives from an adult who received the AZD1222 COVID-19 vaccine. This material consisted of peripheral blood, taken 28 days after the second AZD1222 dose. Recombination connected TRBV30 to TRBJ1-6; TRBD1 is a weak D gene call, 5 bases matching. The CDR3 sequence is CAWAQFGGSPLHF. The DNA sequence follows: TGTGCCTGGGCACAGTTTGGGGGTTCACCCCTCCACTTT. The variable domain in full, with residues beyond the CDR3 obtained from the reference TRBV30 and TRBJ1-6 genes, is SQTIHQWPATLVQPVGSPLSLECTVEGTSNPNLYWYRQAAGRGLQLLFYSVGIGQISSEVPQNLSASRPQDRQFILSSKKLLLSDSGFYLCAWAQFGGSPLHFGNGTRLTVT.